A single T cell receptor (beta chain) is shown here with its context. Its specific antigen is unknown. Nothing much larger sits one base from this clone, and base qualities are not available. The data belong to a study of cytomegalovirus exposure and HLA in healthy donors (dated by TCRdb to between 2016 and 2019). With respect to the entire study: According to an earlier analysis of several hundred of the donors, 150 million to 200 million T cells yielded some 110 million unique TCR beta sequences and 276 Gb of sequence data. An early release that covered more than 550 HLA-typed donors contained approximately 300 gigabases of sequencing data and 80 million or so unique TCR sequences. The genetic ancestry cluster associated with self-reported Caucasian donors included 81% of the 398 genotyped donors. The study aimed to test whether signatures of past pathogen exposure could be identified by cataloging public T cell receptors. Using immunosequencing, the study profiled T cell repertoires from fewer than 700 subjects and related those repertoires to cytomegalovirus serostatus. Along with the roughly 670-subject first cohort, a separate validation cohort of around 110 different subjects was used. High-throughput TCR immunosequencing, statistical association of individual TCRs with disease status, and machine learning were combined to predict cytomegalovirus infection status. To study patterns of TCR occurrence, a later analysis re-analyzed previously published TCR beta repertoires from 600 to 750 donors and added high-resolution HLA genotyping. In the later analysis, no new phenotypic data were used to find candidate immune exposures; instead, reliance was placed on TCR beta sequences and their occurrence across donors. An earlier analysis of several hundred of the donors applied high-throughput TCR beta sequencing to assess whether each TCR beta V gene segment acted as functional or pseudogenic. Alongside the repertoire data, information on donor age, sex, ethnicity and CMV serostatus was compiled. Genome-wide SNP genotypes for about 65% of the roughly 670 donors were used in a later genetic analysis, which treated that subset as a discovery cohort. All discovery cohort repertoires had been generated on a single sequencing platform. HLA typing covered class I and class II loci at four-digit resolution. The number of donors typed differed by locus, with about 629-630 for A, B, C, DRB1 and DQB1, around 500 for DQA1, 606 for DPA1, and approximately 470 for DPB1. Several DR-DQ haplotypes were handled as single units for association and clustering, since linkage in the cohort was strong. Across approximately 400 genotyped donors of the cohort, an average of about 240,000 unique TCR beta nucleotide sequences per donor were sequenced, and 15% to 20% of those sequences were non-productive.

In total, over 600 healthy bone marrow donors made up the cohort. At the time of sampling, every cohort member was nominally healthy, though immune exposures that went unrecorded were likely present. The donor was CMV seronegative and was included in the group of 352 seronegative cohort members. A peripheral blood sample was collected from each donor, and TCR beta sequencing was performed on peripheral blood mononuclear cells. Genomic DNA was extracted from the blood cell samples with the Qiagen DNeasy Blood Extraction Kit. Library generation was performed with the immunoSEQ multiplex PCR assay. A mixture of 60 forward primers for TCR Vbeta segments and 13 reverse primers for TCR Jbeta segments was used in the multiplex PCR. A multiplex PCR assay on genomic DNA amplified the CDR3 region of rearranged TCR beta genes. The Illumina HiSeq System was used to sequence the amplified TCR beta libraries as 87-base-pair reads. In the paper's pipeline: A later analysis counted 75 million to 100 million unique TCR beta chains across the 640 or so repertoires, and around 9.9 million of these chains were shared by at least two donors. Raw reads were error-corrected and collapsed into unique sequences with a nearest-neighbor algorithm that merged closely related sequences to remove PCR and sequencing errors. Alignment of CDR3 sequences to IMGT reference sequences was used to assign V, D and J gene segments. Each retained sequence needed at least a six-nucleotide match to both a V gene segment and a J gene segment. A rearrangement was called productive if the CDR3 had no stop codons and remained in frame with V and J, and every other rearrangement was called non-productive. CDR3 was defined according to IMGT convention as the region running from the second conserved V-encoded cysteine to the conserved J-encoded phenylalanine. In an earlier analysis of around 540 of the donors, sequences lacking an unambiguous match to a single V gene segment were excluded. An earlier analysis of 500 to 700 of the donors classified V segments as functional when productive rearrangements were above 56.7% and as segregating when the standard deviation between donors was above 5%. A statistical classification framework was built to diagnose cytomegalovirus status from the catalog of TCR beta chain sequences. In a later analysis, V and J genes were assigned by comparing TCR nucleotide sequences against IMGT/GENE-DB human TR gene sequences. Using the TCRdist pipeline, a later analysis assigned CDR3 sequences along with most-parsimonious VDJ recombination scenarios. In a later analysis, each TCR beta chain was defined by its CDR3 amino acid sequence together with its V-gene family, and reads without a unique V-gene family were excluded. As a way to deal with suspected cross-contamination and a sequencing artifact, a later analysis dropped 450 to 600 nucleotide sequences that were highly shared and had low generation probability. In a later analysis, a clonal expansion index for each public chain was calculated from normalized within-repertoire ranks of inferred template counts. In a later analysis, generation probabilities were computed using a VDJ recombination model fitted to out-of-frame rearrangements, and the results were checked against IGoR. Hypergeometric tests were used in a later analysis to score TCR-TCR, TCR-HLA and TCR-CMV co-occurrence, with a repertoire-size bias correction applied to the TCR pairs. In a later analysis, false discovery rates were estimated by permuting HLA or CMV assignments 20 times. In a later analysis, co-occurring TCRs were grouped with DBSCAN, and TCRdist sequence similarity was added when clustering was performed within HLA-allele-positive subsets. For co-occurrence clustering, repertoires with fewer than 30,000 or more than 120,000 public chains were excluded, along with about five repertoires with anomalous nucleotide sharing. TCRdb stores this immuneACCESS table with in-frame sequences only. Part of the clones is absent; in the studies checked, under half of the shortfall reflects unresolved V genes, and no reason is known for the rest. V and J calls and clone size are given by that table; D and trimming were obtained from the DNA. The sample has about 160,000 clones on record, roughly four fifths of them singletons. The ten largest clones take up 1.5% to 2% of the sample.

CDR1 and CDR2, per the germline V gene, are MNHEY and SVGAGI. Measured from the cysteine to the phenylalanine, the CDR3 is 12 residues long. This entry keeps only the CDR3 DNA: 36 bases, framed from base 1. V is trimmed back by 6 bases and J by 5 bases, and the junction contains 4 bases that no gene match accounts for. Beyond this particular receptor, the publication reports: A later analysis found that TCR association rates varied across HLA loci, with DRB1 alleles showing the most associated TCRs and HLA-C alleles the fewest. Sequencing depth was assumed to be roughly uniform across donors in the presence/absence analyses, though that assumption may not hold. Most TCR sequences were observed very rarely across donors, whereas some public TCRs were present in many individuals. A later analysis reported that several top co-occurrence clusters appeared linked to parvovirus B19, influenza, CMV and Epstein-Barr virus. In this cohort, only TCR beta chains were sequenced, and detectable features were limited by the absence of alpha or paired-chain data. Most CMV-associated TCR beta chains appeared to be HLA-restricted in a later analysis, and the HLA associations seemed to be driven largely by CMV exposure. When HLA alleles, especially DR and DQ, strongly co-occurred, attributing TCR associations to individual alleles was difficult. A further reported finding was that TCR beta sequences accurately predicted the HLA-A and HLA-B alleles for most subjects in the first cohort. The 87-base-pair reads could not distinguish some IMGT-functional V segments, including TRBV6-2 and TRBV6-3, so those segments were excluded. The authors suggested that the approach could potentially be generalized to other disease states and immunological phenotypes. A cluster of highly shared sequence variants was judged likely to be a technical artifact of the sequencing pipeline. According to a later genetic analysis, donors in an Asian-associated ancestry cluster had fewer N-insertions in productive TCRs than the roughly 700-donor mean. In vitro tests confirmed that a few of the cytomegalovirus-associated TCR beta chains recognize cytomegalovirus antigens. In a later genetic analysis, a missense DCLRE1C variant was associated with V-gene and J-gene trimming of TCR beta chains, and the association was replicated in an independent cohort. The study gave a list of 150 to 200 TCR beta chains associated with cytomegalovirus. Because counts were too low, about 18 rarely observed V segments, including chromosome 9 orphons, were left out of the earlier analysis of 500 to 650 of the donors. CMV serostatus was the only immune exposure information available for the cohort. A later analysis found that HLA-associated TCR beta chains were more clonally expanded and had lower generation probabilities than equally common non-associated chains. In both the original and validation cohorts, the classifier was reported to diagnose cytomegalovirus status with high specificity and sensitivity. Because HLA typing was unavailable for some donors at each locus, only the typed subset was used in association tests. A later analysis associated approximately 17,000 TCR beta sequences with specific HLA alleles at a false discovery rate of 0.05. Broadly in line with IMGT annotations, most TCR beta V segments showed up in productive rearrangements about 87% or about 30% of the time in an earlier analysis of approximately 640 of the donors. Linkage disequilibrium might explain the correlated functional status among segregating V segments, but an unknown experimental factor could not be ruled out.

Sequencing was performed on PBMCs. The rearrangement joined TRBV6-5 to TRBJ2-7, with 7 bases aligning to TRBD1. This clonotype originated in a woman between 18 and 29 years old in good health and CMV-seronegative. The DNA sequence is given as TGTGCCAGCAGCAGAACAGGGGACGAGCAGTACTTC. This translates into CASSRTGDEQYF.